The 26 T cell receptor beta chains below all came from one sample that was sequenced in a study of T cell clonotyping in hematopoietic cell transplantation (dated by TCRdb to the early 2020s). Libraries were made using the immunoSEQ multiplex PCR assay. TCRdb limited this immuneACCESS table to in-frame rearrangements with V and J called. A share of clones is missing; checked studies link under half to unresolved V genes, and the rest is unexplained. For this sample the table gives roughly 29,000 clones, of which about three quarters were detected only once. Under 7% of the sample lies in the top ten. The sample's time point label, in plain terms: recipient sample about 28 days before transplant, after cytoreduction. Sequencing was performed on peripheral blood mononuclear cells, taken before stem cell transplant. These TCRs come from a woman in her twenties or thirties with chronic myeloid leukemia. Some clones in this sample may be carry-over from other donors' samples.

This clone is a singleton in its sample. The chain combines TRBV7-9 with TRBJ2-5; 9 bases agree with TRBD1. Unmatched junction bases numbered 7, after V lost 1 base and J lost 1 base. Germline V gene data show CDR1 as SEHNR and CDR2 as FQNEAQ (reference sequence). The CDR3 consists of 17 residues. The CDR3 nucleotides read TGTGCCAGCAGCTTAGTTGGGACAGGGATCACCCAAGAGACCCAGTACTTC. It translates to CASSLVGTGITQETQYF.

The V call is TRBV6-1, the J call TRBJ1-3, with 8 bases lining up with TRBD1. CDR1 is MNHNS and CDR2 is SASEGT in the germline V gene. The CDR3 covers 16 residues. Trimming removed 2 bases from V and 4 bases from J; junction bases left unmatched: 7. The CDR3: CASSEIGQGTGNTIYF. The CDR3 DNA follows: TGTGCCAGCAGTGAAATAGGACAGGGTACAGGAAACACCATATATTTT.

This clone was picked up a small number of times. The J gene is TRBJ2-7, the V gene TRBV27; no clear D. Trimming left V 3 bases short and J 0 bases short, with 12 bases between. The CDR3 loop spans 15 amino acids. The germline V gene encodes CDR1 MNHEY and CDR2 SMNVEV (reference sequence). The CDR3 nucleotides are TGTGCCAGCAGTTTTGACACTTTTTCCTCCTACGAGCAGTACTTC. Its protein is CASSFDTFSSYEQYF.

The chain couples TRBV19 to TRBJ1-6; the D gene is possibly TRBD1 (5 bases). The V and J ends lost 11 bases and 3 bases respectively, with 17 bases between them. This CDR3 is built from 15 residues. CDR1 and CDR2 from the germline V gene are LNHDA and SQIVND (reference sequence). The CDR3 DNA reads as TGTGCCGCGAGAGAAGGGGCTCTCTATAATTCACCCCTCCACTTT. Protein sequence: CAAREGALYNSPLHF.

The chain has TRBV15 and TRBJ1-5; D unresolved. Trimming removed 8 bases from V and 3 bases from J, with 11 bases in between. This CDR3 is built from 13 residues. Germline V gene sequence: CDR1 LNHNV, CDR2 YYDKDF (reference sequence). CDR3: CATSSSVNQPQHF. CDR3 DNA sequence: TGTGCCACCTCTTCGTCAGTCAATCAGCCCCAGCATTTT. Full variable domain (remainder filled in from reference TRBV15 and TRBJ1-5): DAMVIQNPRYQVTQFGKPVTLSCSQTLNHNVMYWYQQKSSQAPKLLFHYYDKDFNNEADTPDNFQSRRPNTSFCFLDIRSPGLGDTAMYLCATSSSVNQPQHFGDGTRLSIL.

The chain is built from TRBV28 and TRBJ2-7; 11 bases agree with TRBD2. CDR3 size: 18 residues. Trimming removed 8 bases from V and 0 bases from J; junction bases left unmatched: 15. Germline loops: CDR1 MDHEN, CDR2 SYDVKM. The CDR3 DNA follows: TGTGCCAGCCCCCCTCCGGGACTAGCGGCCTCCGCCTCCTACGAGCAGTACTTC. This sequence encodes CASPPPGLAASASYEQYF.

The CDR3 DNA reads TGCAGTGCCGTAAGGGGGGAGATTGAAGCTTTCTTT. Translating it yields CSAVRGEIEAFF. This chain joins TRBV29-1 and TRBJ1-1, with a tentative D call TRBD1 (6 bases). Germline V gene data show CDR1 as SQVTM and CDR2 as ANQGSEA. CDR3 length: 12 residues. The full variable domain, rest sourced from reference TRBV29-1 and TRBJ1-1, is SAVISQKPSRDICQRGTSLTIQCQVDSQVTMMFWYRQQPGQSLTLIATANQGSEATYESGFVIDKFPISRPNLTFSTLTVSNMSPEDSSIYLCSAVRGEIEAFFGQGTRLTVV.

The V call is TRBV5-6, the J call TRBJ1-5; perhaps TRBD1 as D (5 bases). The CDR3 is 14 residues long. Trimming removed 4 bases from V and 2 bases from J, with 10 bases in between. Per the germline V gene, CDR1 is SGHDT and CDR2 is YYEEEE. This CDR3 reads CASSRGGGNQPQHF. The CDR3 nucleotides are TGTGCCAGCAGCCGGGGAGGGGGCAATCAGCCCCAGCATTTT.

The V call is TRBV5-1, the J call TRBJ2-7; D assignment may be TRBD1 or TRBD2 (6 bases each). V lost 4 bases and J 5 bases, leaving 22 bases between the germline ends. Germline lookup yields CDR1 SGHRS and CDR2 YFSETQ. The CDR3 spans 16 residues. This CDR3 reads CASSPVVLGGYNEQYF. The CDR3 coding sequence is TGCGCCAGCAGCCCGGTCGTTCTGGGGGGCTATAACGAGCAGTACTTC.

J is TRBJ2-2 and V is TRBV11-3, with TRBD1 matching over 8 bases. The germline V gene has CDR1 SGHNT and CDR2 YENEEA. J gave up 6 bases and V 5 bases, and 8 bases lay outside the gene matches. This CDR3 has 15 residues. In DNA form, the CDR3 reads TGTGCCAGCAGCCCCCGCCCAGGGGGCGCCGGGGAGCTGTTTTTT. Protein: CASSPRPGGAGELFF.

The rearrangement uses TRBV5-6 and TRBJ1-4, with 7 positions matching TRBD1. The CDR3 extends over 16 amino acids. CDR1 and CDR2 (germline): SGHDT, YYEEEE. V was pared by 2 bases and J by 3 bases, with 7 bases of the junction left unmatched. CDR3 DNA sequence: TGTGCCAGCAGCTTAGGTCCCGGGACAGCTAATGAAAAACTGTTTTTT. Encoded protein: CASSLGPGTANEKLFF.

The chain is built from TRBV19 and TRBJ2-3; 10 bases align to TRBD1. The CDR3 has 15 amino acids. The J segment lost 4 bases and the V segment lost 3 bases, leaving 4 bases of the junction unmatched. Per the germline V gene, CDR1 is LNHDA and CDR2 is SQIVND (reference sequence). Here the CDR3 DNA reads TGTGCCAGTAGTATTCGACAGGGGGCCCCAGATACGCAGTATTTT. Protein product: CASSIRQGAPDTQYF.

This CDR3 is CASSLGSLGNTIYF. The CDR3 coding sequence is TGTGCCAGCAGCTTAGGCAGCTTAGGAAACACCATATATTTT. V gene TRBV11-3 combines with J gene TRBJ1-3; D unclear. This CDR3 has 14 amino acids. Germline V gene sequence: CDR1 SGHNT, CDR2 YENEEA. Deletions cut 1 base from V and 4 bases from J, with 8 bases between.

The chain recombines TRBV7-2 with TRBJ2-3; no clear D. There are 12 residues in the CDR3. Germline-derived CDR1 and CDR2 are SGHTA and FQGNSA. The V gene lost 4 bases and the J gene lost 5 bases, with 7 bases spanning the gap. In DNA form, the CDR3 reads TGTGCCAGCAGCTCGAACCTAGATACGCAGTATTTT. It yields the protein CASSSNLDTQYF.

The chain links TRBV4-3 to TRBJ2-3, with no clear D. Between the trimmed V and J ends, which lost 0 bases and 3 bases, there was a span of 7 bases. This CDR3 contains 14 residues. Germline CDR1 LGHNA, CDR2 YSLEER. This chain's CDR3 is CASSQDPGTDTQYF. CDR3 coding DNA: TGCGCCAGCAGCCAAGATCCCGGAACAGATACGCAGTATTTT.

The gene calls are TRBV6-1 and TRBJ2-7; D uncertain. Trimming took off 1 base at V and 2 bases at J, with 9 bases between the two ends. Germline V CDR1 and CDR2: MNHNS, SASEGT. This CDR3 is built from 14 residues. Written as DNA, the CDR3 is TGTGCCAGCAGTGAAGTCGGGCAGCCCTACGAGCAGTACTTC. Protein sequence: CASSEVGQPYEQYF.

The CDR3 region is CASGGYGRETQYF. The CDR3 DNA follows: TGTGCCAGCGGGGGGTATGGCAGAGAGACCCAGTACTTC. The gene calls are TRBV2 and TRBJ2-5; possible D gene TRBD2, 6 bases. The V and J ends lost 8 bases and 4 bases respectively, with 14 bases between them. Germline V lookup: CDR1 SNHLY, CDR2 FYNNEI. The CDR3 runs to 13 residues.

The gene calls are TRBV13 and TRBJ1-4; D ambiguous. Germline CDR1 PRHDT, CDR2 FYEKMQ (reference sequence). V was pared by 2 bases and J by 4 bases, with 11 bases between. The CDR3 sequence is 15 residues long. CDR3 in DNA: TGTGCCAGCAGCTTACGGGGAGAATTTAATGAAAAACTGTTTTTT. This codes for CASSLRGEFNEKLFF.

This clone was seen a single time. The V call is TRBV11-3, the J call TRBJ2-1; D gene ambiguous. The V end lost 5 bases, the J end lost 3 bases, and 8 bases lay between the germline ends. The CDR3 runs to 13 residues. Germline V lookup: CDR1 SGHNT, CDR2 YENEEA. CDR3 sequence: CASSPASYNEQFF. The CDR3 region has the DNA TGTGCCAGCAGCCCTGCCAGCTACAATGAGCAGTTCTTC.

This clone appeared once. V is TRBV7-2 and J is TRBJ2-5, with a weak D call TRBD1 (6 bases). CDR3 length: 14 residues. Germline V CDR1 and CDR2: SGHTA, FQGNSA. V shed 2 bases and J shed 1 base, with 8 bases lying between them. The CDR3 DNA reads as TGTGCCAGCAGCTTAACAGGGCCCCAAGAGACCCAGTACTTC. As protein: CASSLTGPQETQYF.

V and J are TRBV7-9 and TRBJ1-2, with a tentative D call TRBD1 (5 bases). The V gene's germline CDR1 is SEHNR and CDR2 FQNEAQ (reference sequence). V was shortened by 2 bases and J by 3 bases, with 10 bases between the two germline ends. This CDR3 contains 14 residues. CDR3 loop: CASSLMVTDYGYTF. The DNA for the CDR3 is TGTGCCAGCAGCTTAATGGTGACAGACTATGGCTACACCTTC.

The V gene is TRBV10-3, the J gene TRBJ2-7, with 9 bases that match TRBD2. This CDR3 region has 14 residues. Germline loops: CDR1 ENHRY, CDR2 SYGVKD. Trimming cost V 3 bases and J 7 bases; bases outside gene matches: 7. Here the CDR3 DNA reads TGTGCCATCAGTGACCTAGCGGGGAATGGGGAGCAGTACTTC. Translating it yields CAISDLAGNGEQYF.

This clone was seen once. Its ends do not fully match the called genes, so a read error is possible. The same CDR3 arises from other DNA sequences in this sample as well. V usage is TRBV25-1 and J usage is TRBJ2-5; D possibly corresponds to TRBD2 (5 bases). Germline V CDR1 and CDR2: MGHDK, SYGVNS. This CDR3 is built from 14 residues. The CDR3 DNA reads as TGCGCCAGCAGTGAACGGGGTCACCAAGAGACCCAGTACTTC. Translation gives CASSERGHQETQYF. Variable domain in full (rest from reference TRBV25-1 and TRBJ2-5): EADIYQTPRYLVIGTGKKITLECSQTMGHDKMYWYQQDPGMELHLIHYSYGVNSTEKGDLSSESTVSRIRTEHFPLTLESARPSHTSQYLCASSERGHQETQYFGPGTRLLVL.

The gene calls are TRBV27 and TRBJ1-2; TRBD1 is a possible D gene (6 bases). CDR1 and CDR2 from the germline V gene are MNHEY and SMNVEV (reference sequence). The germline V and J ends were trimmed by 5 bases and 5 bases, with 15 bases remaining between them. The CDR3 is 14 residues long. In DNA form, the CDR3 reads TGTGCCAGCAGTCCCCAGGGGCAAGCTTATGGCTACACCTTC. Encoded protein: CASSPQGQAYGYTF.

The V and J genes are TRBV7-2 and TRBJ1-2; D is unclear. The CDR3 consists of 12 residues. V gave up 8 bases and J gave up 5 bases, with 12 bases separating them. Germline lookup yields CDR1 SGHTA and CDR2 FQGNSA. DNA for the CDR3: TGTGCCAGCGGACTGATTGGTTATGGCTACACCTTC. Amino acids: CASGLIGYGYTF.

The chain combines TRBV7-2 with TRBJ2-7, with D possibly TRBD2 on 5 matching bases. This CDR3 spans 14 amino acids. Trimming shortened V by 3 bases and J by 0 bases, and 9 bases separated the two germline ends. CDR1 and CDR2 (germline): SGHTA, FQGNSA. In DNA form, the CDR3 reads TGTGCCAGCAGCTTTTCGGGGAACTCCTACGAGCAGTACGTC. Translation gives CASSFSGNSYEQYV.